The TCR beta chain described here comes from a study of T cell changes during pregnancy in multiple sclerosis. Assay used: immunoSEQ multiplex PCR; TCRdb lists only in-frame clones, some missing. Of about 60,000 clones in the sample, about 90% were seen once. The germline V gene has CDR1 SEHNR and CDR2 FQNEAQ (reference sequence). The CDR3 covers 15 residues. V dropped 5 bases and J dropped 3; count of bases not matched to a gene: 9. The chain has TRBV7-9 and TRBJ1-2; TRBD1 agrees at 7 bases. The TCR originated in a female donor with multiple sclerosis, enrolled in a pregnancy study. Source: CD4+ T cells from peripheral blood mononuclear cells, taken in the first trimester of pregnancy. The CDR3 nucleotides are TGTGCCAGCAGCCTGAACCGGGACAGTCACTATGGCTACACCTTC. Translation: CASSLNRDSHYGYTF.